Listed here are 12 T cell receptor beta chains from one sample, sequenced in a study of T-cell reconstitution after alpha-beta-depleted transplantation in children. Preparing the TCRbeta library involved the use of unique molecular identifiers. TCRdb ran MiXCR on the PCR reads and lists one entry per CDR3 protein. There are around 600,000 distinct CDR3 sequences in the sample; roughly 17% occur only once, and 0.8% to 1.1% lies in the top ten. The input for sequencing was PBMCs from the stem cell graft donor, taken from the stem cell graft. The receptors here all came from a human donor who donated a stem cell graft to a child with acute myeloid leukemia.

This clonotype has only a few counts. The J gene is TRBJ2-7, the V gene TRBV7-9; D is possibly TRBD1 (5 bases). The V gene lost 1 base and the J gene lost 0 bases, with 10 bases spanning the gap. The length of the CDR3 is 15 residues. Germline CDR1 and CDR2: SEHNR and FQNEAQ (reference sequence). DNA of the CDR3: TGTGCCAGCAGCTTAGTGACAGCGATCTCCTACGAGCAGTACTTC. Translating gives CASSLVTAISYEQYF.

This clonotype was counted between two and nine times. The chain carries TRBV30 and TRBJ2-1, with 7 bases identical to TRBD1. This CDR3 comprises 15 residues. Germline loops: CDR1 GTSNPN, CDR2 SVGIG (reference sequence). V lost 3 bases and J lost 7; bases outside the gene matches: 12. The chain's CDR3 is CAWRRQGTLLNEQFF. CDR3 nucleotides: TGTGCCTGGAGGCGACAGGGTACGTTACTGAATGAGCAGTTCTTC.

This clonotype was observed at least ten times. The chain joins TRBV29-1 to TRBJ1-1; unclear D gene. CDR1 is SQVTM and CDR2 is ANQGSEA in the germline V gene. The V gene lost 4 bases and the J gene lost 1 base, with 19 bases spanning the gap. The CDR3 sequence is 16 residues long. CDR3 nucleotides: TGCAGCGTTGTGGTCCGTAGAGGTAGTCGGAACACTGAAGCTTTCTTT. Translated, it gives CSVVVRRGSRNTEAFF.

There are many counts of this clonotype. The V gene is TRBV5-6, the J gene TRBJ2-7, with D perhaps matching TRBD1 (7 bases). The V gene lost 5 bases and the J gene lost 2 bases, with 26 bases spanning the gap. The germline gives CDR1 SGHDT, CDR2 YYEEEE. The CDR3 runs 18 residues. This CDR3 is CASREGKDRLNYPYEQYV. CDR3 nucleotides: TGTGCCAGCAGGGAGGGTAAGGACAGGCTAAATTACCCCTACGAGCAGTACGTC.

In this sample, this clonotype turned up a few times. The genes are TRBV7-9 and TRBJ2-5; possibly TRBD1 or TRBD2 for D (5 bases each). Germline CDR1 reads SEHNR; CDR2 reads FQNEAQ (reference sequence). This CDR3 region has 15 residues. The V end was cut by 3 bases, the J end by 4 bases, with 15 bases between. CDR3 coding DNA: TGTGCCAGCAGCTTCGGGGCGTCGAACGGAGAGACCCAGTACTTC. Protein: CASSFGASNGETQYF. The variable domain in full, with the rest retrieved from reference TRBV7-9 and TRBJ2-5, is DTGVSQNPRHKITKRGQNVTFRCDPISEHNRLYWYRQTLGQGPEFLTYFQNEAQLEKSRLLSDRFSAERPKGSFSTLEIQRTEQGDSAMYLCASSFGASNGETQYFGPGTRLLVL.

CDR3 DNA: TGTGCCAGCAGACAGTCAGGGAACACCGGGGAGCTGTTTTTT. It encodes CASRQSGNTGELFF. This chain joins TRBV6-4 and TRBJ2-2; D gene ambiguous. Germline lookup yields CDR1 MRHNA and CDR2 SNTAGT. V was trimmed by 6 bases and J by 1 base, leaving 9 bases between them. This CDR3 region has 14 residues.

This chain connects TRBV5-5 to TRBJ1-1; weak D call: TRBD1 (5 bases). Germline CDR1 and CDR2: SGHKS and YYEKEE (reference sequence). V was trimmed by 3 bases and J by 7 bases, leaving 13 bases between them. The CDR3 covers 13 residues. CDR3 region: CASSWDGPGEAFF. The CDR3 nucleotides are TGTGCCAGCAGCTGGGACGGTCCGGGTGAAGCTTTCTTT.

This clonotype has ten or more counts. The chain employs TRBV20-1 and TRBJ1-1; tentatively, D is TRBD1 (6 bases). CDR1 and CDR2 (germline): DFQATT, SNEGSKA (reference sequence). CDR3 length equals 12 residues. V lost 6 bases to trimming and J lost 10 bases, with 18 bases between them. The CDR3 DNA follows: TGCAGTGCAAAACCGACAGGTTTCTTAGCTTTCTTT. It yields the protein CSAKPTGFLAFF.

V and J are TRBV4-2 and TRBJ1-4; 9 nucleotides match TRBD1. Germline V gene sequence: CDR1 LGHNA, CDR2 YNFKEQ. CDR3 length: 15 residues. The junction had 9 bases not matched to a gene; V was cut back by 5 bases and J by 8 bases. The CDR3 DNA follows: TGTGCCAGCAGCGAAAGGACAGGGGAGGGGGAAAAACTGTTTTTT. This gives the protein CASSERTGEGEKLFF.

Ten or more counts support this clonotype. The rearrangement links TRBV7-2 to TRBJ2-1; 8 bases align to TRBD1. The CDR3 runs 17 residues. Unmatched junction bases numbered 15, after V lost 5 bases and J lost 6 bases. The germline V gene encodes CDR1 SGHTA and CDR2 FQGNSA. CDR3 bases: TGTGCCAGCAGCCTGGGACAGGTGGGGCCACAGGGCAATGAGCAGTTCTTC. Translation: CASSLGQVGPQGNEQFF.

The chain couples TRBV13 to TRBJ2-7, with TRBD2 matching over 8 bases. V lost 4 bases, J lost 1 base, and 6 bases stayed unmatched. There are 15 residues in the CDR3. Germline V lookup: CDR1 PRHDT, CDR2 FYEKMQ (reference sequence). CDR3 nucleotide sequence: TGTGCCAGCAGCTCCGGACTAGCTACATCCTACGAGCAGTACGTC. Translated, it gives CASSSGLATSYEQYV.

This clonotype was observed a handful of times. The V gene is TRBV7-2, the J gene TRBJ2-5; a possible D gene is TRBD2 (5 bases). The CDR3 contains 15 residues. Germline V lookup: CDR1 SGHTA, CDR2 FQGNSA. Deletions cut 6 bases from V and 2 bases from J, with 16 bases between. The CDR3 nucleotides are TGTGCCAGCAGTTCTCCCCGGGAACCTCAAGAGACCCAGTACTTC. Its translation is CASSSPREPQETQYF.